The clone carrying this T cell receptor (beta chain) showed up many times. Its antigen remains unidentified. This sample is part of a study of identical twins. Study-level findings and limits: Among monozygotic twins, out-of-frame TCR alpha sharing exceeded what models predicted. Out-of-frame alpha sequences that twins shared showed excess low generation probability.

The CDR3 is 13 residues long. V dropped 1 base and J dropped 4 bases, with 7 bases sitting between them. Donors were all healthy Caucasians. TCRdb ran MiXCR on the 5' RACE reads and lists one entry per CDR3 protein. The sample shows 350,000 to 400,000 distinct CDR3 sequences, 7% to 9.5% of them seen only once. The sequence was collected from a woman in her forties or fifties in good health. The chain employs TRBV12-3 or TRBV12-4 and TRBJ1-2; D is unclear. The sequenced sample was naive T cells sorted from blood. CDR3 sequence: CASSLDRIYGYTF. The CDR3 coding sequence is TGTGCCAGCAGTTTAGACAGAATCTATGGCTACACCTTC.